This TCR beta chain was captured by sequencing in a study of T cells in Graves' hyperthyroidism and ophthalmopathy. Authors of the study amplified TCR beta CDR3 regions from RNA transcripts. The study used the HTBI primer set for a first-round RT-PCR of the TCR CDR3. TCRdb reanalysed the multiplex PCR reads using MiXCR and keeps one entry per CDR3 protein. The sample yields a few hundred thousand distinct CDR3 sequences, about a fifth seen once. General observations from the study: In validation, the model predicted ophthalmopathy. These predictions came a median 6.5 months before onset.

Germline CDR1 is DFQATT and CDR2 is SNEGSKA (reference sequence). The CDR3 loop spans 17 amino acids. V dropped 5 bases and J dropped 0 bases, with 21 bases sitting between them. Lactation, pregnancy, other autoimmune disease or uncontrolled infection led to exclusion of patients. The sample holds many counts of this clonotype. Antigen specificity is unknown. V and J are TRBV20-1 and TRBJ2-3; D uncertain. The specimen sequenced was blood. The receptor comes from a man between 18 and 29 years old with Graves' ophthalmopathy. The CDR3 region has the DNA TGCAGTGCTCGCGTCGATATCCAGGTTTCTAGCACAGATACGCAGTATTTT. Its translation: CSARVDIQVSSTDTQYF.